The 17 T cell receptor beta chains given below trace back to one sample, sequenced in a study of early T cells in non-severe SARS-CoV-2 infection. TCRdb reanalysed the 5' RACE reads using MiXCR and keeps one entry per CDR3 protein. This table holds about 80,000 distinct CDR3 sequences, 11% found once. Sequenced material: whole blood. The receptors here all came from an adult who was a healthcare worker with PCR-confirmed SARS-CoV-2 infection or an uninfected control (not recorded which).

This clonotype was counted at least ten times. This chain uses TRBV19 with TRBJ1-5; perhaps TRBD1 as D (5 bases). The CDR3 has 15 amino acids. Germline V gene data show CDR1 as LNHDA and CDR2 as SQIVND (reference sequence). V shed 3 bases and J shed 5 bases, with 14 bases lying between them. CDR3 nucleotides: TGTGCCAGTAGTATTTGGGGGATCGATGATCAGCCCCAGCATTTT. Translating gives CASSIWGIDDQPQHF.

This rearrangement joins TRBV12-3 or TRBV12-4 to TRBJ2-1; 10 nucleotides align to TRBD1. Germline trimming cut 3 bases from V and 8 bases from J; bases unmatched to any gene: 7. The CDR3 covers 15 residues. Here the CDR3 reads CASSFGQGVFDEQFF. In nucleotides, the CDR3 is TGTGCCAGCAGTTTCGGACAGGGGGTGTTCGATGAGCAGTTCTTC.

The chain combines TRBV20-1 with TRBJ2-1, with D hard to call. This CDR3 is built from 15 residues. Trimming shortened V by 1 base and J by 7 bases, and 17 bases separated the two germline ends. Germline-derived CDR1 and CDR2 are DFQATT and SNEGSKA (reference sequence). The CDR3 here is CSARVKGLEWNEQFF. CDR3 DNA sequence: TGCAGTGCTAGAGTTAAGGGATTGGAGTGGAATGAGCAGTTCTTC.

The rearrangement joins TRBV5-1 to TRBJ1-1, with 11 bases identical to TRBD1. Germline-derived CDR1 and CDR2 are SGHRS and YFSETQ. This CDR3 spans 15 amino acids. V shed 4 bases, J shed 7 bases, and the junction held 9 bases outside the gene matches. CDR3 nucleotides: TGCGCCAGCAGCCACGGGACAGGGGGGCCCGGTGAAGCTTTCTTT. Its translation is CASSHGTGGPGEAFF.

This clonotype was seen at least ten times. The genes are TRBV14 and TRBJ2-7; D remains unclear. Trimming pared 5 bases from V and 3 bases from J, leaving 14 bases between. CDR1 and CDR2 from the germline V gene are SGHDN and FVKESK. The CDR3 has 14 amino acids. The chain's CDR3 is CASSEDQRIYEQYF. The CDR3 DNA reads as TGTGCCAGCAGCGAGGACCAGAGAATCTACGAGCAGTACTTC.

This clonotype was seen ten or more times. The chain links TRBV6-6 to TRBJ2-5; D might be TRBD1 (6 bases). Trimming pared 6 bases from V and 4 bases from J, leaving 15 bases between. The CDR3 totals 14 residues. Germline values: CDR1 MNHNY, CDR2 SVGAGI (reference sequence). The CDR3 DNA follows: TGTGCCAGCAGGCCACAGGGAAGGGGAGAGACCCAGTACTTC. Its translation: CASRPQGRGETQYF.

This clonotype occurred many times. This sequence joins TRBV20-1 and TRBJ2-2; D perhaps matches TRBD2 (5 bases). The germline V gene has CDR1 DFQATT and CDR2 SNEGSKA (reference sequence). The germline V and J ends were trimmed by 4 bases and 5 bases, with 8 bases remaining between them. This CDR3 is built from 12 residues. CDR3 in amino acids: CSANRGTGELFF. The DNA for the CDR3 is TGCAGTGCTAATCGCGGGACCGGGGAGCTGTTTTTT.

This clonotype was recorded many times. The chain joins TRBV4-3 to TRBJ2-7; weak D call: TRBD1 (6 bases). Germline values: CDR1 LGHNA, CDR2 YSLEER. CDR3 length: 14 amino acids. V was trimmed by 1 base and J by 4 bases, leaving 11 bases between them. The CDR3 loop reads CASSQVYQGYEQYF. In DNA form, the CDR3 reads TGCGCCAGCAGCCAAGTCTACCAGGGGTACGAGCAGTACTTC.

The V gene is TRBV20-1, the J gene TRBJ1-2; 9 bases map to TRBD1. The length of the CDR3 is 13 residues. V lost 6 bases, J lost 4 bases, and 6 bases stayed unmatched. Germline CDR1 is DFQATT and CDR2 is SNEGSKA (reference sequence). The CDR3 bases are TGCAGTGCCGAACGGGACAGGGTCTATGGCTACACCTTC. Translation: CSAERDRVYGYTF.

This clonotype was recorded many times. This chain connects TRBV2 to TRBJ2-5; possible D gene TRBD1, 6 bases. The CDR3 runs to 14 residues. Germline CDR1 SNHLY, CDR2 FYNNEI. Trimming took off 7 bases at V and 5 bases at J, with 17 bases between the two ends. The CDR3 sequence is CASTEQGLAETQYF. CDR3 DNA sequence: TGTGCCAGCACCGAGCAGGGGCTGGCGGAGACCCAGTACTTC. Full variable domain (outside the CDR3, taken from reference TRBV2 and TRBJ2-5): EPEVTQTPSHQVTQMGQEVILRCVPISNHLYFYWYRQILGQKVEFLVSFYNNEISEKSEIFDDQFSVERPDGSNFTLKIRSTKLEDSAMYFCASTEQGLAETQYFGPGTRLLVL.

This rearrangement joins TRBV20-1 to TRBJ2-7, with D possibly matching TRBD1 (5 bases). The germline V and J ends were trimmed by 6 bases and 0 bases, with 18 bases remaining between them. CDR3 length equals 15 residues. From germline, CDR1 is DFQATT and CDR2 SNEGSKA (reference sequence). The CDR3 region is CSASKDSLHSYEQYF. CDR3 DNA sequence: TGCAGTGCCAGCAAAGACAGCCTACACTCCTACGAGCAGTACTTC.

The sample holds a few counts of this clonotype. The V call is TRBV7-2, the J call TRBJ1-2, with D perhaps TRBD1 (5 bases). Trimming stripped 5 bases from V and 8 bases from J, with 18 bases between. Germline loops: CDR1 SGHTA, CDR2 FQGNSA. The CDR3 loop spans 14 amino acids. DNA for the CDR3: TGTGCCAGCAGCGCCCCTCCGCACAGGAGAGGCTACACCTTC. It codes for CASSAPPHRRGYTF.

This clonotype was observed a handful of times. The V call is TRBV6-6, the J call TRBJ2-5, with D perhaps matching TRBD1 or TRBD2 (5 bases each). Trimming pared 4 bases from V and 10 bases from J, leaving 19 bases between. CDR3 size: 14 residues. Germline values: CDR1 MNHNY, CDR2 SVGAGI (reference sequence). This CDR3 reads CASSWGSSTPGQYF. The CDR3 region has the DNA TGTGCCAGCAGTTGGGGGAGCTCTACCCCCGGCCAGTACTTC.

This clonotype was observed many times. This chain uses TRBV5-5 with TRBJ1-4, with D unclear. Germline loops: CDR1 SGHKS, CDR2 YYEKEE (reference sequence). V lost 4 bases and J lost 10, with 20 bases in between. CDR3 length equals 15 residues. This CDR3 reads CASSLETGLDVKLFF. As DNA, the CDR3 is TGTGCCAGCAGCCTAGAAACGGGGTTGGACGTAAAACTGTTTTTT. The full variable domain, in which reference TRBV5-5 and TRBJ1-4 provide the parts outside the CDR3, is DAGVTQSPTHLIKTRGQQVTLRCSPISGHKSVSWYQQVLGQGPQFIFQYYEKEERGRGNFPDRFSARQFPNYSSELNVNALLLGDSALYLCASSLETGLDVKLFFGSGTQLSVL.

This clonotype was detected a few times. The chain employs TRBV10-3 and TRBJ2-2; TRBD1 aligns across 7 bases. Looked up from germline, CDR1 is ENHRY and CDR2 is SYGVKD. This CDR3 spans 16 amino acids. J lost 6 bases, V lost 8 bases, and 15 bases had no gene match. The CDR3 bases are TGTGCCATCGGAACCGGGACAGACCCGTTACCCGGGGAGCTGTTTTTT. This encodes CAIGTGTDPLPGELFF.

This clonotype has only a few counts. The chain uses TRBV10-3 and TRBJ1-6; unclear D gene. The germline V gene encodes CDR1 ENHRY and CDR2 SYGVKD. The CDR3 has 16 residues. Trimming removed 3 bases at V and 9 bases at J, with 18 bases between. As DNA, the CDR3 is TGTGCCATCAGTGATCCTCGACGGTTTATAGGTTCACCCCTCCACTTT. Protein product: CAISDPRRFIGSPLHF.

A remark on this clonotype: Relative to the germline gene, one junction end is altered; a read error may explain this. V and J are TRBV7-7 and TRBJ1-1, with no clear D. The CDR3 spans 15 residues. Germline V gene sequence: CDR1 SSHAT, CDR2 FNYEAQ (reference sequence). DNA of the CDR3: TGTGCTAGCAGCTTAGGCCCCTGGGGGAACACTGAAGCTTTCTTT. Encoded protein: CASSLGPWGNTEAFF.